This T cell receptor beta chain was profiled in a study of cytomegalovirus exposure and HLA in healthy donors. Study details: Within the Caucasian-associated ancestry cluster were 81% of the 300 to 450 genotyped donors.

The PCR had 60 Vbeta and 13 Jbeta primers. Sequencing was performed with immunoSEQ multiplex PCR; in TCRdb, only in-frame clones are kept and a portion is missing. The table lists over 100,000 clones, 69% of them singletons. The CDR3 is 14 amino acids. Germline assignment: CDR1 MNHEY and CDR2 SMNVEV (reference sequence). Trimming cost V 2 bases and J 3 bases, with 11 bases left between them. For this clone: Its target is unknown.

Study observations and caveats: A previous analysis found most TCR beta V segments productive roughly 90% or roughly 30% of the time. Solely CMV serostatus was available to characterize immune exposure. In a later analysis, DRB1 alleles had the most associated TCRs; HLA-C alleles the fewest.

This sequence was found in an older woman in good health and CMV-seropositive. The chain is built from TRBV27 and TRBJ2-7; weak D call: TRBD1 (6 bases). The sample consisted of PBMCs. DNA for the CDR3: TGTGCCAGCAGTTTAGACAGGAACCTCTACGAGCAGTACTTC. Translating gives CASSLDRNLYEQYF.